Described below is a single T cell receptor (beta chain) sequence and its context. Its antigen is unidentified. The sample comes from a study of cytomegalovirus exposure and HLA in healthy donors. Study-wide background: From 170 million or so T cells, an earlier analysis saw 120 million or so unique TCR beta sequences.

The study ran its PCR with 60 Vbeta and 13 Jbeta primers. Sequencing used immunoSEQ multiplex PCR; TCRdb keeps in-frame clones, though not all of them. This sample carries around 140,000 clones, 78% of them seen once, and the ten largest clones take about 2.9%. Study observations and caveats: Immune exposure information available was restricted to CMV serostatus. A missense DCLRE1C variant was associated with V- and J-gene trimming of TCR beta chains in a later analysis, and an independent cohort replicated the association.

This CDR3 has 12 amino acids. V was trimmed by 7 bases and J by 2 bases, leaving 9 bases between them. The V gene's germline CDR1 is MDHEN and CDR2 SYDVKM. The TCR comes from a female donor in good health and CMV-seronegative. Source material: PBMCs. The chain uses TRBV28 and TRBJ2-7, with D possibly matching TRBD1 (5 bases). CDR3 DNA: TGTGCCAGCATGACAGAGCCCTACGAGCAGTACTTC. It specifies CASMTEPYEQYF.